This is a list of T cell receptor beta chains from one sample in a study of cytomegalovirus exposure and HLA in healthy donors. The repertoire was sequenced with immunoSEQ multiplex PCR; TCRdb's copy has only in-frame clones and lacks some. The table counts some 150,000 clones; 0.7% to 0.8% lies in the top ten. Sequencing was done on a sample of PBMCs. Receptors originate from a woman aged 18-35 years in good health and CMV-seropositive. Each CDR3 is given with its conserved first and last residue.

V gene	CDR3 length	J gene	CDR3 protein
TRBV6-1	13	TRBJ1-5	CASSGNRDQPQHF
TRBV4-1	16	TRBJ2-3	CASSQDAGQGADTQYF
TRBV5-1	14	TRBJ1-1	CASSLDRRNTEAFF
TRBV4-1	15	TRBJ2-5	CASSQPNRVQETQYF
TRBV2	15	TRBJ1-5	CASSGGRGGNQPQHF
TRBV5-6	15	TRBJ2-6	CASSLDSSGANVLTF
TRBV5-6	14	TRBJ1-1	CASSSTGRNTEAFF
TRBV7-2	15	TRBJ2-3	CASSLDRERTDTQYF
TRBV11-3	17	TRBJ1-1	CASSLGGLGITNTEAFF
TRBV5-6	11	TRBJ1-2	CASSFGSGYTF
TRBV6-1	14	TRBJ2-7	CASSELHFSYEQYF
TRBV5-8	13	TRBJ2-7	CASSRGGTYEQYF
TRBV18	13	TRBJ1-2	CASSPAAQYGYTF
TRBV11-1	18	TRBJ2-2	CASSRTSGSPSNTGELFF
TRBV2	15	TRBJ2-7	CASSEQGITSYEQYF
TRBV19	16	TRBJ1-1	CASSMSGGGVNTEAFF